Below are 31 T cell receptor beta chains sequenced from a single sample in a study of blood T cell repertoires in COVID-19 (dated by TCRdb to between 2020 and 2021). The library was built by means of the immunoSEQ multiplex PCR assay. Held by TCRdb, this immuneACCESS table contains in-frame sequences only and omits some clones. Under half of the omission traces to an unresolved V gene where checked; the cause of the rest is unknown. This sample holds 400,000 or so clones; more than 80% were observed only once. Together, the top ten hold roughly 1.1% of the sample. Sequencing was performed on PBMCs or T cells enriched from blood (not recorded which). Receptors were obtained from a man aged 25 to 40 who had recovered from COVID-19.

The chain is built from TRBV2 and TRBJ1-1; D is unresolved. CDR1 SNHLY and CDR2 FYNNEI come from the germline V gene. The CDR3 is made up of 18 amino acids. The ends were cut back, 6 bases at V and 3 bases at J, with 26 bases in the middle. CDR3 amino acids: CASSPPGLSRAWDTEAFF. Here the CDR3 DNA reads TGTGCCAGCAGCCCCCCGGGTCTTTCCCGAGCGTGGGACACTGAAGCTTTCTTT.

The chain employs TRBV30 and TRBJ2-1, with 7 bases identical to TRBD2. The CDR3 spans 15 residues. The germline gives CDR1 GTSNPN, CDR2 SVGIG (reference sequence). The J segment lost 7 bases and the V segment lost 2 bases, leaving 11 bases of the junction unmatched. CDR3 nucleotide sequence: TGTGCCTGGAGTAGAGGGAGGGCCAGGGAGAATGAGCAGTTCTTC. This codes for CAWSRGRARENEQFF.

The rearrangement uses TRBV5-1 and TRBJ2-1; D perhaps matches TRBD1 (6 bases). Germline V lookup: CDR1 SGHRS, CDR2 YFSETQ. V dropped 0 bases and J dropped 1 base, with 11 bases sitting between them. The CDR3 is 16 residues long. The CDR3 here is CASSLGQEISYNEQFF. In nucleotides, the CDR3 is TGCGCCAGCAGCTTGGGACAGGAGATTTCCTACAATGAGCAGTTCTTC.

V and J are TRBV7-6 and TRBJ2-1; unclear D gene. This CDR3 comprises 17 residues. Germline lookup yields CDR1 SGHVS and CDR2 FNYEAQ. V was shortened by 2 bases and J by 0 bases, with 14 bases between the two germline ends. Here the CDR3 reads CASSLLISESSYNEQFF. The CDR3 DNA reads as TGTGCCAGCAGCTTACTAATATCGGAGAGCTCCTACAATGAGCAGTTCTTC.

V gene TRBV28 combines with J gene TRBJ1-5; D might be TRBD1 (5 bases). This CDR3 is 17 amino acids long. Germline CDR1 MDHEN, CDR2 SYDVKM. V lost 6 bases and J 1 base, leaving 19 bases between the germline ends. CDR3 loop: CASRYRGFRGSNQPQHF. For the CDR3, the DNA is TGTGCCAGCAGATACCGGGGGTTCCGTGGGAGCAATCAGCCCCAGCATTTT.

A single count supports this clone. J is TRBJ2-7 and V is TRBV28; 9 bases match TRBD2. Germline trimming cut 4 bases from V and 6 bases from J; bases unmatched to any gene: 7. This CDR3 comprises 14 residues. Germline V lookup: CDR1 MDHEN, CDR2 SYDVKM. CDR3: CASSSLAGWSEQYF. In nucleotides, the CDR3 is TGTGCCAGCAGTTCCCTAGCGGGGTGGAGCGAGCAGTACTTC. The variable domain in full, completed from reference TRBV28 and TRBJ2-7, reads DVKVTQSSRYLVKRTGEKVFLECVQDMDHENMFWYRQDPGLGLRLIYFSYDVKMKEKGDIPEGYSVSREKKERFSLILESASTNQTSMYLCASSSLAGWSEQYFGPGTRLTVT.

The gene calls are TRBV5-4 and TRBJ1-2; D is unclear. V dropped 4 bases and J dropped 4 bases, with 14 bases sitting between them. Germline V gives CDR1 SGHNT, CDR2 YYREEE (reference sequence). This CDR3 comprises 14 residues. The CDR3 DNA sequence: TGTGCCAGCAGCCAAGACTATGCGGGCTATGGCTACACCTTC. Protein sequence: CASSQDYAGYGYTF.

This clone occurred once. The chain has TRBV21-1 and TRBJ1-5. TRBV21-1 corresponds to a pseudogene. This CDR3 contains 15 residues. The CDR3 DNA is TGTGCCAGCAGCAAAGAGGGAGGATCGGGTCAGCCCCAGCATTTT. It encodes CASSKEGGSGQPQHF.

The rearrangement joins TRBV29-1 to TRBJ2-7; D gene unclear. The germline V gene encodes CDR1 SQVTM and CDR2 ANQGSEA. This CDR3 has 13 amino acids. V was clipped by 4 bases and J by 1 base, with 11 bases between them. The CDR3 is CSVGSGNSYEQYF. CDR3 in DNA: TGCAGCGTTGGCAGTGGCAATTCCTACGAGCAGTACTTC.

V gene TRBV12-3 or TRBV12-4 combines with J gene TRBJ2-5, with D unclear. The CDR3 loop spans 12 amino acids. V was trimmed by 3 bases and J by 9 bases, leaving 11 bases between them. The DNA for the CDR3 is TGTGCCAGCAGTTTCCGACTGGTTCCCCAGTACTTC. This codes for CASSFRLVPQYF.

The chain carries TRBV28 and TRBJ1-4; D unresolved. Germline CDR1 reads MDHEN; CDR2 reads SYDVKM. The CDR3 loop spans 14 amino acids. V lost 5 bases to trimming and J lost 4 bases, with 11 bases between them. CDR3 sequence reads: CASSTRAGNEKLFF. In DNA form, the CDR3 reads TGTGCCAGCAGTACGAGGGCGGGTAATGAAAAACTGTTTTTT.

This chain connects TRBV30 to TRBJ2-2, with 13 nucleotides matching TRBD2. The CDR3 consists of 16 residues. V trimming: 1 base; J trimming: 2 bases; junction bases outside the gene matches: 1. Germline V lookup: CDR1 GTSNPN, CDR2 SVGIG (reference sequence). The CDR3 DNA reads as TGTGCCTGGAGTGGGGGACTAGCGGGAAACACCGGGGAGCTGTTTTTT. It is translated as CAWSGGLAGNTGELFF.

V gene TRBV4-2 combines with J gene TRBJ1-2; D is unclear. The V end lost 4 bases, the J end lost 0 bases, and 15 bases lay between the germline ends. This CDR3 region has 16 residues. The germline gives CDR1 LGHNA, CDR2 YNFKEQ. CDR3 sequence: CASSLVASGPNYGYTF. The DNA of the CDR3 is TGTGCCAGCAGCCTCGTGGCCAGCGGGCCTAACTATGGCTACACCTTC.

This clone showed up just once. CDR3 in DNA: TGCGCCAGCAGTGAGAACCCAGAGGGAACCCAGTACTTC. Amino acids: CASSENPEGTQYF. The V call is TRBV10-1, the J call TRBJ2-5; TRBD2 is a possible D gene (5 bases). The length of the CDR3 is 13 residues. The V and J ends lost 2 bases and 8 bases respectively, with 12 bases between them. Germline values: CDR1 WNHNN, CDR2 SYGVQD (reference sequence).

V gene TRBV2 combines with J gene TRBJ1-2; D is unresolved. Germline V gives CDR1 SNHLY, CDR2 FYNNEI. The CDR3 has 12 amino acids. Trimming removed 6 bases from V and 4 bases from J, with 9 bases in between. The chain's CDR3 is CASSLGVYGYTF. The CDR3 DNA follows: TGTGCCAGCAGCCTGGGCGTCTATGGCTACACCTTC.

This clone came up a few times. J is TRBJ2-3 and V is TRBV7-7, with TRBD2 identical over 10 bases. The CDR3 totals 15 residues. The germline gives CDR1 SSHAT, CDR2 FNYEAQ (reference sequence). With 5 bases clipped from V and 1 base from J, the junction kept 3 bases outside the gene matches. The CDR3 region has the DNA TGTGCCAGCAGCCCCGGGACTAGCGGCACAGATACGCAGTATTTT. As protein: CASSPGTSGTDTQYF.

The chain uses TRBV28 and TRBJ1-2, with D possibly matching TRBD1 (5 bases). V dropped 2 bases and J dropped 7 bases, with 11 bases sitting between them. CDR3 length: 13 amino acids. The V gene's germline CDR1 is MDHEN and CDR2 SYDVKM. The CDR3: CASSLRGWGGYTF. The DNA of the CDR3 is TGTGCCAGCAGTTTAAGGGGCTGGGGTGGCTACACCTTC.

The chain is built from TRBV7-3 and TRBJ1-2, with D perhaps TRBD1 (6 bases). The V end was cut by 5 bases, the J end by 6 bases, with 13 bases between. Germline CDR1 reads SGHTA; CDR2 reads FQGTGA. This CDR3 spans 13 amino acids. CDR3 in DNA: TGTGCCAGCAGCCGGACAGTGTCGGATGGCTACACCTTC. This translates into CASSRTVSDGYTF.

This sequence joins TRBV11-2 and TRBJ2-7; no definite D call. CDR3 length: 15 amino acids. Per germline, CDR1 SGHAT and CDR2 FQNNGV. Trimming took 2 bases from V and 3 from J, leaving 14 bases between them. CDR3 bases: TGTGCCAGCAGCTTAAACAGTGGCGAGCACTACGAGCAGTACTTC. Its translation is CASSLNSGEHYEQYF.

V gene TRBV28 combines with J gene TRBJ1-1; 11 bases fit TRBD1. V gave up 3 bases and J gave up 1 base; unmatched junction bases: 4. From germline, CDR1 is MDHEN and CDR2 SYDVKM. The CDR3 is made up of 16 amino acids. CDR3: CASSFGQGARNTEAFF. CDR3 DNA sequence: TGTGCCAGCAGTTTCGGACAGGGGGCCCGGAACACTGAAGCTTTCTTT. Filled out from reference TRBV28 and TRBJ1-1, the complete variable domain reads DVKVTQSSRYLVKRTGEKVFLECVQDMDHENMFWYRQDPGLGLRLIYFSYDVKMKEKGDIPEGYSVSREKKERFSLILESASTNQTSMYLCASSFGQGARNTEAFFGQGTRLTVV.

The CDR3 loop reads CASSADRGHSPLHF. CDR3 nucleotides: TGTGCCAGTAGTGCAGACAGGGGCCATTCACCCCTCCACTTT. V and J are TRBV19 and TRBJ1-6; 8 bases align to TRBD1. Unmatched junction bases numbered 5, after V lost 5 bases and J lost 8 bases. CDR1 LNHDA and CDR2 SQIVND come from the germline V gene (reference sequence). The CDR3 has 14 residues. The variable domain in full, completed from reference TRBV19 and TRBJ1-6, reads DGGITQSPKYLFRKEGQNVTLSCEQNLNHDAMYWYRQDPGQGLRLIYYSQIVNDFQKGDIAEGYSVSREKKESFPLTVTSAQKNPTAFYLCASSADRGHSPLHFGNGTRLTVT.

This clone has only a few counts. V is TRBV28 and J is TRBJ2-7; D is undetermined. With 1 base removed from V and 5 bases from J, the gap between germline ends came to 12 bases. The CDR3 runs to 14 residues. Germline V lookup: CDR1 MDHEN, CDR2 SYDVKM. The CDR3 nucleotides read TGTGCCAGCAGTTTATTGGGCAGGTCGGACGAGCAGTACTTC. Its protein product is CASSLLGRSDEQYF. Combining the CDR3 with reference TRBV28 and TRBJ2-7 gives the whole variable domain DVKVTQSSRYLVKRTGEKVFLECVQDMDHENMFWYRQDPGLGLRLIYFSYDVKMKEKGDIPEGYSVSREKKERFSLILESASTNQTSMYLCASSLLGRSDEQYFGPGTRLTVT.

CDR3 nucleotides: TGTGCCAGCAGCCATCCAGCGGGGGGCCAAGAGACCCAGTACTTC. Protein product: CASSHPAGGQETQYF. The V and J genes are TRBV3-1 (or the pseudogene TRBV3-2) and TRBJ2-5; 9 bases align to TRBD2. CDR3 length equals 15 residues. J gave up 1 base and V 3 bases, and 3 bases lay outside the gene matches. Germline V CDR1 and CDR2: LGHDT, YNNKEL (reference sequence).

The chain combines TRBV20-1 with TRBJ2-3; 9 bases are shared with TRBD2. Germline lookup yields CDR1 DFQATT and CDR2 SNEGSKA (reference sequence). The CDR3 is 15 amino acids. The J segment lost 4 bases and the V segment lost 3 bases, leaving 8 bases of the junction unmatched. The DNA of the CDR3 is TGCAGTGCTAGTTCGCTAGCGGGACGGGCAGATACGCAGTATTTT. It specifies CSASSLAGRADTQYF.

This rearrangement joins TRBV12-5 to TRBJ2-7, with a possible D match to TRBD1 (6 bases). Germline V lookup: CDR1 LGHNT, CDR2 FRNRAP. The CDR3 totals 13 residues. The germline V and J ends were trimmed by 1 base and 4 bases, with 8 bases remaining between them. This CDR3 reads CASGLGTDYEQYF. In nucleotides, the CDR3 is TGTGCTAGTGGTTTGGGGACAGATTACGAGCAGTACTTC.

The gene calls are TRBV4-2 and TRBJ2-1, with a possible D match to TRBD2 (7 bases). CDR3 length equals 15 residues. Germline V gene lookup returns CDR1 LGHNA and CDR2 YNFKEQ. Trimming took off 0 bases at V and 7 bases at J, with 13 bases between the two ends. The CDR3 coding sequence is TGTGCCAGCAGCCAAGACGGGGGGCGTTTAAATGAGCAGTTCTTC. Its protein is CASSQDGGRLNEQFF.

The rearrangement links TRBV3-1 (or the pseudogene TRBV3-2) to TRBJ2-1, with D possibly being TRBD2 (6 bases). Trimming removed 1 base from V and 3 bases from J, with 13 bases in between. Germline V gene data show CDR1 as LGHDT and CDR2 as YNNKEL (reference sequence). The length of the CDR3 is 16 residues. Written as DNA, the CDR3 is TGTGCCAGCAGCCAAGCGTCGGGAGTAGACTACAATGAGCAGTTCTTC. Encoded protein: CASSQASGVDYNEQFF.

This chain connects TRBV18 to TRBJ1-4; D is unresolved. CDR1 and CDR2 (germline): KGHSH, LQKENI. The CDR3 length is 17 residues. V was clipped by 3 bases and J by 0 bases, with 14 bases between them. The CDR3 sequence: CASSPRGSSATNEKLFF. The CDR3 DNA sequence: TGTGCCAGCTCACCCCGCGGCAGCTCGGCAACTAATGAAAAACTGTTTTTT.

V usage is TRBV18 and J usage is TRBJ2-7; 7 nucleotides line up with TRBD2. In germline, CDR1 is KGHSH, CDR2 LQKENI. Trimming at V came to 1 base and at J to 7 bases, leaving 7 bases not matched to a gene. The CDR3 contains 14 residues. CDR3 protein: CASSPLGGEGEQYF. DNA of the CDR3: TGTGCCAGCTCACCACTCGGCGGGGAGGGAGAGCAGTACTTC.

The chain links TRBV5-4 to TRBJ2-7; D may be TRBD1 (6 bases). Trimming removed 3 bases at V and 1 base at J, with 8 bases between. The CDR3 extends over 13 amino acids. CDR1 and CDR2 (germline): SGHNT, YYREEE (reference sequence). CDR3 region: CASSSRGSYEQYF. In DNA form, the CDR3 reads TGTGCCAGCAGCTCCAGGGGTTCCTACGAGCAGTACTTC.

V is TRBV15 and J is TRBJ2-5; weak D call: TRBD1 (6 bases). V was trimmed by 5 bases and J by 2 bases, leaving 15 bases between them. Germline CDR1 reads LNHNV; CDR2 reads YYDKDF (reference sequence). The CDR3 runs 15 residues. In nucleotides, the CDR3 is TGTGCCACCAGCGGAACCGGGACAACTCAAGAGACCCAGTACTTC. Translated, it gives CATSGTGTTQETQYF.